One sample yielded the 32 T cell receptor beta chains listed below, sequenced in a study of naive and memory T cell subsets. Amplification of ligated cDNA took four PCR rounds with SP2 and nested alpha and beta constant primers. TCRdb re-called the 5' RACE reads through MiXCR, storing one row per CDR3 protein. Among around 48,000 distinct CDR3 sequences listed, approximately 4.5% were seen once. The library had UMIs added by 3' ligation of an oligonucleotide to TCR cDNA. The origin of the receptors is a female donor in good health.

At least ten counts were recorded for this clonotype. This rearrangement joins TRBV11-1 to TRBJ2-2; 11 nucleotides line up with TRBD2. Per the germline V gene, CDR1 is SGHAT and CDR2 is FQDESV (reference sequence). Unmatched junction bases numbered 11, after V lost 5 bases and J lost 6 bases. The CDR3 is 17 amino acids. The CDR3 DNA follows: TGTGCCAGCAGCCAGAGGACCCTAGCGGGAGGAGCCGGGGAGCTGTTTTTT. Its translation is CASSQRTLAGGAGELFF.

This clonotype was counted ten times or more. The V gene is TRBV5-1, the J gene TRBJ2-1; D gene ambiguous. The CDR3 extends over 15 amino acids. V lost 4 bases to trimming and J lost 0 bases, with 11 bases between them. Germline CDR1 reads SGHRS; CDR2 reads YFSETQ. The CDR3: CASSPTTSSYNEQFF. The CDR3 nucleotides read TGCGCCAGCAGCCCTACTACCAGCTCCTACAATGAGCAGTTCTTC.

There are many counts of this clonotype. The rearrangement joins TRBV11-1 to TRBJ2-4; 8 nucleotides line up with TRBD1. CDR3 length: 14 amino acids. Germline lookup yields CDR1 SGHAT and CDR2 FQDESV (reference sequence). V shed 4 bases, J shed 5 bases, and the junction held 4 bases outside the gene matches. The chain's CDR3 is CASSSDRVENIQYF. CDR3 DNA: TGTGCCAGCAGCTCGGACAGGGTTGAAAACATTCAGTACTTC.

This clonotype was counted ten times or more. This rearrangement joins TRBV28 to TRBJ2-4, with 7 bases aligning to TRBD1. The J segment lost 6 bases and the V segment lost 10 bases, leaving 6 bases of the junction unmatched. Germline V gene data show CDR1 as MDHEN and CDR2 as SYDVKM. The CDR3 sequence is 12 residues long. This CDR3 is CATRYRGNIQYF. CDR3 sequence (DNA): TGTGCCACCAGGTACAGGGGAAACATTCAGTACTTC.

This clonotype has at least ten counts. The V and J genes are TRBV7-8 and TRBJ2-5; 9 bases are shared with TRBD2. V was pared by 7 bases and J by 1 base, with 7 bases of the junction left unmatched. CDR3 length: 15 residues. The germline V gene has CDR1 SGHVS and CDR2 FQNEAQ. CDR3 sequence (DNA): TGTGCCAGCACCTGGGCTAGCGGGGCCCAAGAGACCCAGTACTTC. Translating gives CASTWASGAQETQYF.

This clonotype was recorded many times. This chain uses TRBV6-5 with TRBJ2-7, with D possibly TRBD2 on 6 matching bases. The V and J ends lost 2 bases and 3 bases respectively, with 11 bases between them. This CDR3 contains 14 residues. In germline, CDR1 is MNHEY, CDR2 SVGAGI. CDR3 sequence reads: CASSYGSGGYEQYF. DNA of the CDR3: TGTGCCAGCAGTTACGGTAGCGGCGGCTACGAGCAGTACTTC.

This CDR3 is CASSIETGVYEQYF. The CDR3 bases are TGTGCCAGTAGTATCGAGACAGGGGTATACGAGCAGTACTTC. The chain combines TRBV19 with TRBJ2-7; 8 bases match TRBD1. Germline lookup yields CDR1 LNHDA and CDR2 SQIVND (reference sequence). V lost 3 bases to trimming and J lost 4 bases; unmatched junction nucleotides: 5. This CDR3 contains 14 residues.

This chain joins TRBV7-9 and TRBJ2-5, with TRBD1 matching 7 bases. Germline V gene lookup returns CDR1 SEHNR and CDR2 FQNEAQ (reference sequence). This CDR3 is 15 amino acids long. J was trimmed by 4 bases and V by 2 bases; bases with no gene match: 7. The CDR3 loop is CASSLIRQGGETQYF. The CDR3 DNA sequence: TGTGCCAGCAGCTTAATCAGACAGGGTGGAGAGACCCAGTACTTC. Drawing the rest from reference TRBV7-9 and TRBJ2-5, the complete variable domain is DTGVSQNPRHKITKRGQNVTFRCDPISEHNRLYWYRQTLGQGPEFLTYFQNEAQLEKSRLLSDRFSAERPKGSFSTLEIQRTEQGDSAMYLCASSLIRQGGETQYFGPGTRLLVL.

This clonotype showed up many times. The chain uses TRBV10-3 and TRBJ1-5; tentative D call: TRBD1 (6 bases). Trimming cost V 6 bases and J 6 bases, with 15 bases left between them. The CDR3 runs 14 residues. In germline, CDR1 is ENHRY, CDR2 SYGVKD. CDR3 nucleotides: TGTGCCATCAGCCCGGGACAAGGGACTCAGCCCCAGCATTTT. It codes for CAISPGQGTQPQHF.

Regarding this clonotype: This may come from a read error, since a much larger clone is one base off. CDR3 in DNA: TGTGCCACCACTCCAGACCCCGGCACCTCCTACGAGCAGTACTTC. It yields the protein CATTPDPGTSYEQYF. The chain is built from TRBV6-5 and TRBJ2-7; D not certain. This CDR3 is built from 15 residues. Germline CDR1 MNHEY, CDR2 SVGAGI. Trimming removed 10 bases at V and 0 bases at J, with 19 bases between.

The chain couples TRBV10-3 to TRBJ2-5; no definite D call. CDR3 size: 13 residues. CDR1 and CDR2 (germline): ENHRY, SYGVKD. V was cut by 3 bases and J by 0 bases, with 5 bases left in between. For the CDR3, the DNA is TGTGCCATCAGTGACGGCTACCAAGAGACCCAGTACTTC. It specifies CAISDGYQETQYF.

Ten or more counts support this clonotype. The chain uses TRBV7-3 and TRBJ1-2; tentatively, D is TRBD1 (5 bases). The CDR3 totals 15 residues. The germline gives CDR1 SGHTA, CDR2 FQGTGA. The V gene lost 0 bases and the J gene lost 6 bases, with 14 bases spanning the gap. CDR3 sequence (DNA): TGTGCCAGCAGCTTAACGGGGCAGGGTCTACATGGCTACACCTTC. Its protein product is CASSLTGQGLHGYTF.

This clonotype was counted many times. J is TRBJ2-5 and V is TRBV29-1; TRBD1 matches at 8 bases. CDR1 and CDR2 (germline): SQVTM, ANQGSEA. Trimming removed 2 bases from V and 5 bases from J; junction bases left unmatched: 4. CDR3 size: 13 residues. The CDR3 DNA reads TGCAGCGTTGAACCAGGGGGCACGGAGACCCAGTACTTC. Translated, it gives CSVEPGGTETQYF.

This clonotype was picked up many times. The rearrangement uses TRBV4-3 and TRBJ2-7; 9 positions match TRBD2. J gave up 0 bases and V 1 base, and 13 bases lay outside the gene matches. The CDR3 extends over 19 amino acids. Germline V CDR1 and CDR2: LGHNA, YSLEER. The CDR3 DNA is TGCGCCAGCAGCCAAGGAGGCGATAGCGGGAGCTGGAGCTCCTACGAGCAGTACTTC. Translated, it gives CASSQGGDSGSWSSYEQYF.

This clonotype was observed many times. This sequence joins TRBV19 and TRBJ2-2; tentatively, D is TRBD2 (6 bases). The CDR3 totals 14 residues. V was pared by 3 bases and J by 5 bases, with 10 bases between. CDR1 LNHDA and CDR2 SQIVND come from the germline V gene (reference sequence). CDR3 DNA sequence: TGTGCCAGTAGTATCCTAGCGAGTACCGGGGAGCTGTTTTTT. Amino acids: CASSILASTGELFF.

This clonotype was counted at least ten times. This chain joins TRBV27 and TRBJ2-7; 7 bases align to TRBD1. Per the germline V gene, CDR1 is MNHEY and CDR2 is SMNVEV (reference sequence). This CDR3 region has 14 residues. The J segment lost 2 bases and the V segment lost 5 bases, leaving 6 bases of the junction unmatched. Here the CDR3 reads CASSITGQPYEQYF. The CDR3 coding sequence is TGTGCCAGCAGTATCACGGGACAGCCCTACGAGCAGTACTTC.

The table lists this clonotype with a few counts. V is TRBV27 and J is TRBJ2-1; D is undetermined. Deletions cut 5 bases from V and 0 bases from J, with 11 bases between. The V gene's germline CDR1 is MNHEY and CDR2 SMNVEV (reference sequence). This CDR3 has 15 residues. CDR3 bases: TGTGCCAGCAGTCGGCAAAATTTCTCCTACAATGAGCAGTTCTTC. It encodes CASSRQNFSYNEQFF.

The chain uses TRBV20-1 and TRBJ2-6; weak D call: TRBD2 (5 bases). This CDR3 is built from 15 residues. CDR1 and CDR2 from the germline V gene are DFQATT and SNEGSKA (reference sequence). Trimming shortened V by 5 bases and J by 3 bases, and 14 bases separated the two germline ends. CDR3 DNA sequence: TGCAGTGCTTCCTCCGGGAATGTTGGGGCCAACGTCCTGACTTTC. It yields the protein CSASSGNVGANVLTF.

The sample holds a few counts of this clonotype. The chain recombines TRBV12-3 or TRBV12-4 with TRBJ2-1; D not resolved. The CDR3 contains 13 residues. V was cut by 3 bases and J by 4 bases, with 7 bases left in between. CDR3 amino acids: CASSFSRYNEQFF. In DNA form, the CDR3 reads TGTGCCAGCAGTTTTTCACGATACAATGAGCAGTTCTTC.

This clonotype was counted many times. This chain links TRBV2 with TRBJ2-1; the D is unclear. Looked up from germline, CDR1 is SNHLY and CDR2 is FYNNEI. The CDR3 runs 12 residues. Between the trimmed V and J ends, which lost 3 bases and 7 bases, there was a span of 7 bases. This CDR3 is CASSDARNEQFF. CDR3 bases: TGTGCCAGCAGTGATGCGAGGAATGAGCAGTTCTTC.

This clonotype has a handful of counts. The CDR3 is CASSRKDRANTGELFF. The DNA of the CDR3 is TGTGCCAGCAGCCGGAAGGACAGGGCCAACACCGGGGAGCTGTTTTTT. This rearrangement joins TRBV5-4 to TRBJ2-2, with 8 bases that match TRBD1. The germline V gene has CDR1 SGHNT and CDR2 YYREEE (reference sequence). There are 16 residues in the CDR3. With 4 bases clipped from V and 2 bases from J, the junction kept 7 bases outside the gene matches.

This clonotype has a count of ten or more. The genes are TRBV28 and TRBJ2-1; D not resolved. The germline V gene has CDR1 MDHEN and CDR2 SYDVKM. The CDR3 length is 15 residues. V shed 5 bases and J shed 9 bases, with 20 bases lying between them. For the CDR3, the DNA is TGTGCCAGCAGTCCCAAACGGTGGGCCTTCGGTGAGCAGTTCTTC. It translates to CASSPKRWAFGEQFF.

This clonotype was counted ten times or more. The J gene is TRBJ1-5, the V gene TRBV7-9, with D unclear. Trimming pared 3 bases from V and 4 bases from J, leaving 4 bases between. The CDR3 runs 12 residues. Germline V lookup: CDR1 SEHNR, CDR2 FQNEAQ (reference sequence). CDR3 sequence: CASSLVNQPQHF. CDR3 in DNA: TGTGCCAGCAGCTTGGTGAATCAGCCCCAGCATTTT.

This clonotype was seen many times. J is TRBJ1-1 and V is TRBV7-3; D is perhaps TRBD1 (6 bases). CDR1 and CDR2 from the germline V gene are SGHTA and FQGTGA. This CDR3 is built from 13 residues. V lost 5 bases, J lost 3 bases, and 10 bases lay in between. The CDR3 DNA reads as TGTGCCAGCAGCATGGACAGAGACACTGAAGCTTTCTTT. As protein: CASSMDRDTEAFF.

This clonotype was observed at least ten times. The genes are TRBV4-1 and TRBJ1-5, with D unresolved. Germline CDR1 is MGHRA and CDR2 is YSYEKL. The CDR3 runs to 13 residues. Trimming left V 0 bases short and J 3 bases short, with 3 bases between. CDR3 sequence reads: CASSQDTNQPQHF. The DNA for the CDR3 is TGCGCCAGCAGCCAAGACACCAATCAGCCCCAGCATTTT.

This clonotype was observed a few times. This chain connects TRBV2 to TRBJ2-3; D gene uncertain. V was trimmed by 4 bases and J by 2 bases, leaving 4 bases between them. The germline CDR1 and CDR2 sequences are SNHLY and FYNNEI. This CDR3 region has 12 residues. The chain's CDR3 is CASSGNTDTQYF. Here the CDR3 DNA reads TGTGCCAGCAGTGGGAACACAGATACGCAGTATTTT.

This clonotype was recorded many times. The CDR3 coding sequence is TGTGCCAGCAGTTCCCCCGGGGGGCATGACTACGAGCAGTACTTC. Its translation: CASSSPGGHDYEQYF. This rearrangement joins TRBV6-2 or TRBV6-3 to TRBJ2-7, with D possibly matching TRBD2 (7 bases). Germline V gene sequence: CDR1 MNHEY, CDR2 SVGEGT. With 4 bases removed from V and 3 bases from J, the gap between germline ends came to 16 bases. CDR3 length equals 15 residues.

This clonotype has at least ten counts. V is TRBV3-1 and J is TRBJ2-7, with 10 nucleotides matching TRBD2. The germline V gene has CDR1 LGHDT and CDR2 YNNKEL (reference sequence). The V gene end was trimmed by 0 bases and the J gene end by 5 bases; junction bases not matched to a gene: 10. The CDR3 extends over 17 amino acids. The chain's CDR3 is CASSQDRLAGVHDEQYF. The CDR3 region has the DNA TGTGCCAGCAGCCAAGACAGGCTAGCGGGAGTTCACGACGAGCAGTACTTC.

In this sample, this clonotype turned up a few times. This chain uses TRBV7-2 with TRBJ2-7; a possible D gene is TRBD2 (6 bases). The CDR3 is 16 amino acids. Germline lookup yields CDR1 SGHTA and CDR2 FQGNSA. Trimming stripped 5 bases from V and 0 bases from J, with 17 bases between. The CDR3 DNA reads as TGTGCCAGCAGCATAAGACTAGGTTCGAGCTCCTACGAGCAGTACTTC. Amino acids: CASSIRLGSSSYEQYF. The variable domain in full, with the rest retrieved from reference TRBV7-2 and TRBJ2-7, is GAGVSQSPSNKVTEKGKDVELRCDPISGHTALYWYRQSLGQGLEFLIYFQGNSAPDKSGLPSDRFSAERTGGSVSTLTIQRTQQEDSAVYLCASSIRLGSSSYEQYFGPGTRLTVT.

This clonotype was counted between two and nine times. The chain carries TRBV7-9 and TRBJ1-5, with a weak D call TRBD1 (5 bases). The CDR3 sequence is 14 residues long. Germline V gene lookup returns CDR1 SEHNR and CDR2 FQNEAQ (reference sequence). Trimming cost V 3 bases and J 5 bases, with 11 bases left between them. The CDR3 DNA reads TGTGCCAGCAGCTTGGGGTTGGGGGATCAGCCCCAGCATTTT. Translated: CASSLGLGDQPQHF.

CDR3 coding DNA: TGCGCCAGCAGCCAACAGGGACAGGGATTCGAGCAGTACTTC. This encodes CASSQQGQGFEQYF. The genes are TRBV5-1 and TRBJ2-7, with 9 bases aligning to TRBD1. There are 14 residues in the CDR3. Germline values: CDR1 SGHRS, CDR2 YFSETQ. V lost 4 bases, J lost 6 bases, and 8 bases stayed unmatched.

This clonotype was found many times. V and J are TRBV12-3 or TRBV12-4 and TRBJ2-7, with 7 bases identical to TRBD2. The CDR3 sequence is 15 residues long. The J segment lost 6 bases and the V segment lost 6 bases, leaving 14 bases of the junction unmatched. Here the CDR3 reads CASSRQNGRQSEQYF. In nucleotides, the CDR3 is TGTGCCAGCAGCCGACAAAACGGGAGGCAGTCCGAGCAGTACTTC.